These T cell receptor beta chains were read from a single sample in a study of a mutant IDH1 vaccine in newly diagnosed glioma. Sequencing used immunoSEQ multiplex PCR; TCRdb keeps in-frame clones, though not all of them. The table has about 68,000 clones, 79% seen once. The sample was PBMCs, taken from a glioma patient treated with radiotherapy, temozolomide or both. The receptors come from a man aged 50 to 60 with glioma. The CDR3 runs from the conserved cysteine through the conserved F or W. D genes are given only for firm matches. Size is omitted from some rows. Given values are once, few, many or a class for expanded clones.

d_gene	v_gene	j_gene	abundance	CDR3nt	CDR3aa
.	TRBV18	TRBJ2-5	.	TGTGCCAGCTCACCAACCCGAGGCCAAGAGACCCAGTACTTC	CASSPTRGQETQYF
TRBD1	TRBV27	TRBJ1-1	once	TGTGCCAGCAGACCCGACAGGGGACGGGGGGTGAACACTGAAGCTTTCTTT	CASRPDRGRGVNTEAFF
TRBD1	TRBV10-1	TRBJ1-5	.	TGCGCCAGCAGGAAAGGACAGGCCCATCAGCCCCAGCATTTT	CASRKGQAHQPQHF
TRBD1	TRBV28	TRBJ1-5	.	TGTGCCAGCATCATAGGGGGACAGGGTCGGTATAGCAATCAGCCCCAGCATTTT	CASIIGGQGRYSNQPQHF
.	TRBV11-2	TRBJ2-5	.	TGTGCCAGCAGCAGGGGACATTCACAAGAGACCCAGTACTTC	CASSRGHSQETQYF
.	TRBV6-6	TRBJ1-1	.	TGTGCCAGCAGCACAGAGGACACTGAAGCTTTCTTT	CASSTEDTEAFF
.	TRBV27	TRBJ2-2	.	TGTGCCAGCAGTTTATCGACTATGTCGGGGGAGCTGTTTTTT	CASSLSTMSGELFF
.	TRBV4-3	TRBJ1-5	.	TGCGCCAGCAGCCAGCAGGCAGGTAGCAATCAGCCCCAGCATTTT	CASSQQAGSNQPQHF
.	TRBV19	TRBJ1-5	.	TGTGCCAGTAGTCCACAGGGTTACAATCAGCCCCAGCATTTT	CASSPQGYNQPQHF
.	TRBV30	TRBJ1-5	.	TGTGCCTGGAACCGGGACATTAATCAGCCCCAGCATTTT	CAWNRDINQPQHF
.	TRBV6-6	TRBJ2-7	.	TGTGCCAGCAGGATGACAGGCGATCCCTACGAGCAGTACTTC	CASRMTGDPYEQYF
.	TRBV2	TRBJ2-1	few	TGTGCCAGCAGAGGGACGGCTTCCTACAATGAGCAGTTCTTC	CASRGTASYNEQFF
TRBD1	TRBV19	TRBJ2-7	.	TGTGCCAGTAGAGAGGGACAGGGCACCTACGAGCAGTACTTC	CASREGQGTYEQYF
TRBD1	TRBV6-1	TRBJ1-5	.	TGTGCCAGCAGTGGGGACAGGAGCAAGCCCCAGCATTTT	CASSGDRSKPQHF
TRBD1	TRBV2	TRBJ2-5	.	TGTGCCAGCACCCAATCGCTGGACAGGCCCCAAGAGACCCAGTACTTC	CASTQSLDRPQETQYF
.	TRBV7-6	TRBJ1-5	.	TGTGCCAGCAGCCCCAGTAGCAATCAGCCCCAGCATTTT	CASSPSSNQPQHF
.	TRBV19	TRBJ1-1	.	TGTGCCAGTATAGGACGGGGTTCGAGGAGGAACACTGAAGCTTTCTTT	CASIGRGSRRNTEAFF
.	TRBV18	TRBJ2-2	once	TGTGCCAGCCCTAAGATCACCGGGGAGCTGTTTTTT	CASPKITGELFF
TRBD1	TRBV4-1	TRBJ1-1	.	TGCGCCAGCAGCCAAGCGGCGGACAGGAGGAACACTGAAGCTTTCTTT	CASSQAADRRNTEAFF
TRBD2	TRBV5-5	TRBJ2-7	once	TGTGCCAGCAGCTCTTCGGGAGGGAGCCGCGAGCAGTACTTC	CASSSSGGSREQYF
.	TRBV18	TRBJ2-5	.	TGTGCCAGCTCACCTTGGGAAACCCAAGAGACCCAGTACTTC	CASSPWETQETQYF
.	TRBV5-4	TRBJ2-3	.	TGTGCCAGCAGCTTGGCAGGGGGCACAGATACGCAGTATTTT	CASSLAGGTDTQYF
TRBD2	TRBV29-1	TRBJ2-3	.	TGCAGCGTTGAAGGGGGGGGGTCGTCCACAGATACGCAGTATTTT	CSVEGGGSSTDTQYF
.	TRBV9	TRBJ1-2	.	TGTGCCAGCAGCCCACGGGACGACGGTGGCTACACCTTC	CASSPRDDGGYTF
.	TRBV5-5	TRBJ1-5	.	TGTGCCAGCAGCCTAGACAGCAATCAGCCCCAGCATTTT	CASSLDSNQPQHF
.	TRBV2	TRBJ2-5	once	TGTGCCAGAGGGGGAACCCCCTTTGGGGAGACCCAGTACTTC	CARGGTPFGETQYF
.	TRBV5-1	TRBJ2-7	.	TGCGCCAGCAGCCCCTCGTCGCAAGTCGGGGTGGACTTC	CASSPSSQVGVDF
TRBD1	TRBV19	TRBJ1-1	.	TGTGCCAGTACCCTGGGACAGGGGGCTGAAGCTTTCTTT	CASTLGQGAEAFF
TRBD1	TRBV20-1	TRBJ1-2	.	TGCAGTGCTACGACAGGGCGGGGCTACACCTTC	CSATTGRGYTF
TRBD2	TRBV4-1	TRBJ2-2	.	TGCGCCAGCAGCCCTAGCGGGGGCACGTTTGACACCGGGGAGCTGTTTTTT	CASSPSGGTFDTGELFF
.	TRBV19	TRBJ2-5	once	TGTGCCAGTAGAGGGGGAGGACAAGAGACCCAGTACTTC	CASRGGGQETQYF
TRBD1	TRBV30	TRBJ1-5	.	TGTGCCTGGAGTTTACAGGGGGCTCAGCCCCAGCATTTT	CAWSLQGAQPQHF
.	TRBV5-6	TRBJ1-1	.	TGTGCCAGCAGCTTGGATTCGGTTAACGCTGAAGCTTTCTTT	CASSLDSVNAEAFF
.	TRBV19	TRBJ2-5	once	TGTGCCAGTAGTATAACTGGGGGCAGCGAGACCCAGTACTTC	CASSITGGSETQYF
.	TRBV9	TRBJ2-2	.	TGTGCCAGCAGCGTCGCTACCGGGGAGCTGTTTTTT	CASSVATGELFF
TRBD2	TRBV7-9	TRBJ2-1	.	TGTGCCAGCAGCCCCTGGGGGGGTGCCTACAATGAGCAGTTCTTC	CASSPWGGAYNEQFF
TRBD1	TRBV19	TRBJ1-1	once	TGTGCCAGTCGATACAGGGGGGGCACTGAAGCTTTCTTT	CASRYRGGTEAFF
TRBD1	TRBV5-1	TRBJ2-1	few	TGCGCCAGCAGCACAGGGGGACAGGGATCTGAGCAGTTCTTC	CASSTGGQGSEQFF
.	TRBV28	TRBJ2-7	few	TGTGCCAGCTCCTCCCCTTTACGCGGGCAGTACTTC	CASSSPLRGQYF
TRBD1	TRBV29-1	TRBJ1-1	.	TGCAGCGCCCAGGGGGGAGGGCGCACTGAAGCTTTCTTT	CSAQGGGRTEAFF
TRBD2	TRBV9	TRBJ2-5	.	TGTGCCAGCAGCGGTGGGGTATCTAGCGGGCAAGAGACCCAGTACTTC	CASSGGVSSGQETQYF
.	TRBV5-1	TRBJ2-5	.	TGCGCCAGCAGCTTGGTTGCGGCAGTTCAAGAGACCCAGTACTTC	CASSLVAAVQETQYF